A single sample gave rise to the 32 T cell receptor beta chains below, sequenced in a study of patients and donors after allogeneic stem cell transplantation. Each CDR3 protein gets one entry after TCRdb re-called the RT-PCR reads with MiXCR. The sample has some 230,000 distinct CDR3 sequences, 13% to 15% seen once. Source material: blood, either unsorted or a sorted T cell fraction (not recorded which). These receptors all stem from a human donor who was either an allogeneic HSCT recipient or a stem cell or donor lymphocyte infusion donor (not recorded which). It is not recorded whose cells these are; they may come from a transplant donor.

This chain joins TRBV12-3 or TRBV12-4 and TRBJ2-3; no reliable D call. The CDR3 is made up of 14 amino acids. Deletions cut 2 bases from V and 1 base from J, with 7 bases between. The CDR3 nucleotides read TGTGCCAGCAGTTTACGCTACCGCACAGATACGCAGTATTTT. It codes for CASSLRYRTDTQYF.

The chain has TRBV20-1 and TRBJ2-7; TRBD1 might be the D (5 bases). CDR3 length: 13 amino acids. Germline CDR1 is DFQATT and CDR2 is SNEGSKA (reference sequence). Trimming cost V 6 bases and J 3 bases, with 15 bases left between them. In DNA, the CDR3 is TGCAGTGCCGTGGAACAGGCGAGCTACGAGCAGTACTTC. Translation gives CSAVEQASYEQYF.

V and J are TRBV30 and TRBJ1-4; no clear D. Germline values: CDR1 GTSNPN, CDR2 SVGIG (reference sequence). V dropped 4 bases and J dropped 2 bases, with 8 bases sitting between them. CDR3 size: 13 residues. CDR3 in amino acids: CAWTGSTNEKLFF. CDR3 in DNA: TGTGCCTGGACGGGGTCTACTAATGAAAAACTGTTTTTT. The variable domain in full, completed from reference TRBV30 and TRBJ1-4, reads SQTIHQWPATLVQPVGSPLSLECTVEGTSNPNLYWYRQAAGRGLQLLFYSVGIGQISSEVPQNLSASRPQDRQFILSSKKLLLSDSGFYLCAWTGSTNEKLFFGSGTQLSVL.

The V and J genes are TRBV6-1 and TRBJ1-1; D is possibly TRBD1 (6 bases). CDR1 MNHNS and CDR2 SASEGT come from the germline V gene. V lost 1 base and J 11 bases, leaving 14 bases between the germline ends. The CDR3 has 13 amino acids. CDR3 coding DNA: TGTGCCAGCAGTGAAGTGGGTGTAGGGGGGGCTTTCTTT. Protein: CASSEVGVGGAFF.

V is TRBV10-3 and J is TRBJ2-1; TRBD2 matches 7 bases. V dropped 4 bases and J dropped 9; count of bases not matched to a gene: 3. The CDR3 sequence is 12 residues long. Germline CDR1 and CDR2: ENHRY and SYGVKD. This CDR3 is CAISVLAVEQFF. CDR3 nucleotides: TGTGCCATCAGTGTTCTAGCGGTTGAGCAGTTCTTC.

This clonotype showed up many times. The rearrangement uses TRBV4-3 and TRBJ2-3, with unresolved D. V was cut by 0 bases and J by 0 bases, with 7 bases left in between. Looked up from germline, CDR1 is LGHNA and CDR2 is YSLEER. CDR3 length: 15 residues. The CDR3 nucleotides are TGCGCCAGCAGCCAAGAACACCTAAGCACAGATACGCAGTATTTT. Its translation is CASSQEHLSTDTQYF.

With regard to this clonotype: A read error may account for a junction end that differs from germline. V is TRBV7-7 and J is TRBJ2-1, with 8 bases lining up with TRBD2. The CDR3 totals 15 residues. Germline loops: CDR1 SSHAT, CDR2 FNYEAQ (reference sequence). CDR3 DNA sequence: TGTGCTAGCAGCCAAAGCGGGGGCCTCTACAATGAGCAGTTCTTC. As protein: CASSQSGGLYNEQFF.

This clonotype turned up a few times. The rearrangement joins TRBV4-1 to TRBJ2-7; TRBD2 matches 7 bases. Germline V CDR1 and CDR2: MGHRA, YSYEKL. The V segment lost 1 base and the J segment 2 bases; nucleotides outside the gene matches: 8. The CDR3 covers 16 residues. The CDR3 region has the DNA TGCGCCAGCAGCCAAGGGCTAGCGGAGGTCGCCTACGAGCAGTACTTC. Its translation: CASSQGLAEVAYEQYF.

This chain connects TRBV7-9 to TRBJ1-2; D not certain. V lost 7 bases, J lost 0 bases, and 12 bases lay in between. Germline loops: CDR1 SEHNR, CDR2 FQNEAQ (reference sequence). This CDR3 spans 14 amino acids. In nucleotides, the CDR3 is TGTGCCAGCACGCGGGTTGCGGCTAACTATGGCTACACCTTC. This codes for CASTRVAANYGYTF.

This clonotype has a count of ten or more. The J gene is TRBJ2-5, the V gene TRBV4-1, with D uncertain. The germline V and J ends were trimmed by 0 bases and 0 bases, with 8 bases remaining between them. The germline CDR1 and CDR2 sequences are MGHRA and YSYEKL. The CDR3 has 15 residues. The CDR3, as DNA: TGCGCCAGCAGCCAAGATTTTTCGTACCAAGAGACCCAGTACTTC. Translating gives CASSQDFSYQETQYF.

The chain is built from TRBV9 and TRBJ2-4; D gene ambiguous. Germline V gene sequence: CDR1 SGDLS, CDR2 YYNGEE. CDR3 length: 17 residues. V was clipped by 4 bases and J by 8 bases, with 25 bases between them. In DNA form, the CDR3 reads TGTGCCAGCAGCCCATCAGTACGTTCATGGGGTTTGGACATTCAGTACTTC. Protein: CASSPSVRSWGLDIQYF.

The J gene is TRBJ2-4, the V gene TRBV20-1; 7 positions agree with TRBD1. This CDR3 is built from 17 residues. Germline assignment: CDR1 DFQATT and CDR2 SNEGSKA (reference sequence). The trim removed 5 bases at V and 0 bases at J, leaving 13 bases unmatched. The CDR3: CSAPRQGEGLAKNIQYF. CDR3 bases: TGCAGTGCTCCCCGACAGGGAGAGGGGTTAGCCAAAAACATTCAGTACTTC.

This clonotype was seen a handful of times. This rearrangement joins TRBV20-1 to TRBJ2-5; 7 nucleotides agree with TRBD1. The germline CDR1 and CDR2 sequences are DFQATT and SNEGSKA (reference sequence). Losses at the gene ends were 2 bases for V and 4 bases for J; bases not matched to a gene: 16. This CDR3 comprises 17 residues. CDR3 in DNA: TGCAGTGCTAGAACCACGACGTGGACAGGCCCAGGAGAGACCCAGTACTTC. Its protein is CSARTTTWTGPGETQYF.

The sample holds many counts of this clonotype. The rearrangement joins TRBV6-1 to TRBJ2-2; the D is unclear. CDR1 is MNHNS, CDR2 SASEGT, per germline. The V and J ends lost 4 bases and 7 bases respectively, with 10 bases between them. This CDR3 has 13 residues. CDR3: CASSVEGHGELFF. CDR3 DNA sequence: TGTGCCAGCAGTGTAGAAGGGCACGGGGAGCTGTTTTTT.

This chain connects TRBV20-1 to TRBJ1-6; D gene ambiguous. The ends were cut back, 2 bases at V and 4 bases at J, with 9 bases in the middle. The germline V gene has CDR1 DFQATT and CDR2 SNEGSKA (reference sequence). This CDR3 contains 14 residues. The CDR3 protein is CSARRAEYNSPLHF. The CDR3 coding sequence is TGCAGTGCTAGAAGAGCAGAGTATAATTCACCCCTCCACTTT.

This clonotype was picked up many times. V is TRBV2 and J is TRBJ1-2, with unresolved D. The ends were cut back, 10 bases at V and 8 bases at J, with 17 bases in the middle. The CDR3 extends over 12 amino acids. Looked up from germline, CDR1 is SNHLY and CDR2 is FYNNEI. The CDR3, as DNA: TGTGCCACCCAGGACGGTGTATACGGCTACACCTTC. Its protein is CATQDGVYGYTF.

This clonotype has ten or more counts. The chain carries TRBV10-3 and TRBJ1-5, with D perhaps matching TRBD1 (5 bases). With 0 bases removed from V and 5 bases from J, the gap between germline ends came to 11 bases. The CDR3 totals 15 residues. Germline V lookup: CDR1 ENHRY, CDR2 SYGVKD. The CDR3: CAISESGQPHQPQHF. DNA of the CDR3: TGTGCCATCAGTGAGTCGGGGCAACCCCATCAGCCCCAGCATTTT.

Ten or more counts support this clonotype. The J gene is TRBJ2-7, the V gene TRBV21-1. TRBV21-1 is classified as a pseudogene. This CDR3 contains 14 residues. This chain's CDR3 is CASSHPYCRREQYF. The CDR3 DNA is TGTGCCAGCAGCCATCCCTACTGCCGGAGAGAGCAGTACTTC.

In its sample, this clonotype was seen many times. J is TRBJ1-2 and V is TRBV20-1; the D is unclear. Germline-derived CDR1 and CDR2 are DFQATT and SNEGSKA (reference sequence). Trimming removed 2 bases from V and 1 base from J, with 8 bases in between. CDR3 size: 13 residues. Here the CDR3 reads CSARRTVNYGYTF. The CDR3 region has the DNA TGCAGTGCTAGACGGACGGTTAACTATGGCTACACCTTC.

CDR3 coding DNA: TGCAGCGTTGAAGATCGGGGAGGGGGGAGATCAATAGCTAACTATGGCTACACCTTC. Translating it yields CSVEDRGGGRSIANYGYTF. The chain has TRBV29-1 and TRBJ1-2; D might be TRBD1 (6 bases). V gave up 0 bases and J gave up 0 bases, with 23 bases separating them. There are 19 residues in the CDR3. The germline gives CDR1 SQVTM, CDR2 ANQGSEA.

The chain uses TRBV20-1 and TRBJ2-5; 8 bases line up with TRBD2. V dropped 5 bases and J dropped 4; count of bases not matched to a gene: 6. Germline lookup yields CDR1 DFQATT and CDR2 SNEGSKA (reference sequence). This CDR3 has 13 amino acids. In nucleotides, the CDR3 is TGCAGTGCTCCCTCCCGGGGGGGAGAGACCCAGTACTTC. It yields the protein CSAPSRGGETQYF.

The chain uses TRBV6-1 and TRBJ1-5; TRBD1 matches at 10 bases. CDR3 length: 15 residues. Germline V lookup: CDR1 MNHNS, CDR2 SASEGT. J lost 4 bases, V lost 4 bases, and 4 bases had no gene match. CDR3 residues: CASSVQDRGNQPQHF. CDR3 coding DNA: TGTGCCAGCAGTGTGCAGGACAGGGGGAATCAGCCCCAGCATTTT.

The sample holds a few counts of this clonotype. V gene TRBV7-8 combines with J gene TRBJ1-2; D not certain. There are 13 residues in the CDR3. V lost 0 bases and J 0 bases, leaving 2 bases between the germline ends. Germline CDR1 reads SGHVS; CDR2 reads FQNEAQ. CDR3 in DNA: TGTGCCAGCAGCTTAGCAACTAACTATGGCTACACCTTC. Translating gives CASSLATNYGYTF. The complete variable domain, with remaining parts taken from reference TRBV7-8 and TRBJ1-2, reads GAGVSQSPRYKVAKRGQDVALRCDPISGHVSLFWYQQALGQGPEFLTYFQNEAQLDKSGLPSDRFFAERPEGSVSTLKIQRTQQEDSAVYLCASSLATNYGYTFGSGTRLTVV.

The V gene is TRBV6-5, the J gene TRBJ2-2, with no clear D. Looked up from germline, CDR1 is MNHEY and CDR2 is SVGAGI. The CDR3 has 13 residues. The V and J ends lost 2 bases and 4 bases respectively, with 5 bases between them. Here the CDR3 reads CASSYAVTGELFF. The CDR3 DNA reads TGTGCCAGCAGTTACGCGGTCACCGGGGAGCTGTTTTTT.

This clonotype appeared many times. The chain joins TRBV20-1 to TRBJ1-6; 10 bases align to TRBD1. The CDR3 spans 19 residues. CDR1 and CDR2 from the germline V gene are DFQATT and SNEGSKA (reference sequence). V shed 2 bases, J shed 3 bases, and the junction held 13 bases outside the gene matches. CDR3 sequence: CSARSEPGQGTFYNSPLHF. The CDR3 DNA reads as TGCAGTGCTAGAAGCGAACCGGGACAGGGGACTTTCTATAATTCACCCCTCCACTTT.

This clonotype was detected a few times. The rearrangement joins TRBV5-1 to TRBJ2-1; unclear D gene. The ends were cut back, 0 bases at V and 6 bases at J, with 13 bases in the middle. Germline values: CDR1 SGHRS, CDR2 YFSETQ. This CDR3 region has 15 residues. This chain's CDR3 is CASSLDSGSPNEQFF. In nucleotides, the CDR3 is TGCGCCAGCAGCTTGGATAGTGGTAGTCCCAATGAGCAGTTCTTC.

In this sample, this clonotype turned up many times. The rearrangement links TRBV7-8 to TRBJ2-3, with D unresolved. This CDR3 has 11 residues. CDR1 is SGHVS, CDR2 FQNEAQ, per germline. Trimming shortened V by 6 bases and J by 0 bases, and 1 base separated the two germline ends. This CDR3 reads CASRSTDTQYF. DNA for the CDR3: TGTGCCAGCAGGAGCACAGATACGCAGTATTTT. Full variable domain (outside the CDR3, taken from reference TRBV7-8 and TRBJ2-3): GAGVSQSPRYKVAKRGQDVALRCDPISGHVSLFWYQQALGQGPEFLTYFQNEAQLDKSGLPSDRFFAERPEGSVSTLKIQRTQQEDSAVYLCASRSTDTQYFGPGTRLTVL.

This clonotype has more than one count but fewer than ten. The gene calls are TRBV29-1 and TRBJ2-7; 9 bases line up with TRBD1. Germline values: CDR1 SQVTM, CDR2 ANQGSEA. This CDR3 has 17 amino acids. V shed 6 bases, J shed 3 bases, and the junction held 18 bases outside the gene matches. The CDR3 protein is CSVEPLGGGTGIYEQYF. The CDR3 region has the DNA TGCAGCGTCGAACCCCTTGGGGGTGGGACAGGGATCTACGAGCAGTACTTC.

This clonotype was detected many times. The chain is built from TRBV9 and TRBJ1-6, with D perhaps matching TRBD1 (5 bases). Trimming took 3 bases from V and 12 from J, leaving 13 bases between them. From germline, CDR1 is SGDLS and CDR2 YYNGEE. The CDR3 sequence is 13 residues long. Here the CDR3 reads CASSAQAGVPLHF. The CDR3 bases are TGTGCCAGCAGCGCCCAGGCGGGGGTACCCCTCCACTTT.

The chain couples TRBV20-1 to TRBJ1-5; maybe TRBD1 (6 bases). This CDR3 is built from 13 residues. Germline CDR1 DFQATT, CDR2 SNEGSKA (reference sequence). As DNA, the CDR3 is TGCAGCCTATCGGAGGGGGGCGTACGGCCCCAGCATTTT. Translated: CSLSEGGVRPQHF.

This clonotype has only a few counts. The chain combines TRBV20-1 with TRBJ2-3, with unresolved D. The V gene lost 2 bases and the J gene lost 8 bases, with 17 bases spanning the gap. This CDR3 has 14 residues. Germline V gene data show CDR1 as DFQATT and CDR2 as SNEGSKA (reference sequence). CDR3 amino acids: CSARNSMLARTQYF. Written as DNA, the CDR3 is TGCAGTGCTAGAAATTCGATGTTGGCACGTACGCAGTATTTT.

As regards this clonotype: Since a much larger clone is just one base distant, this may be a read error. Here the CDR3 DNA reads TGTGCCAGCAGCTCTAGCGGGATCACCTACGAGCAGTACTTC. Residues: CASSSSGITYEQYF. The chain carries TRBV7-2 and TRBJ2-7; 9 bases agree with TRBD2. The CDR3 is 14 residues long. V dropped 4 bases and J dropped 2; count of bases not matched to a gene: 3. Germline-derived CDR1 and CDR2 are SGHTA and FQGNSA.